This section outlines one TCR beta chain sequence together with its context. Its antigen remains unidentified. This sample was included in a study of cytomegalovirus exposure and HLA in healthy donors. The CDR3 extends over 13 amino acids. The junction had 7 bases not matched to a gene; V was cut back by 6 bases and J by 7 bases. Per the germline V gene, CDR1 is MNHEY and CDR2 is SMNVEV (reference sequence). Study results and caveats: Presence/absence comparisons presumed near-even sequencing depth among donors. Later analysis identified a missense DCLRE1C variant that was linked to TCR beta V- and J-gene trimming. A further, later analysis showed that HLA-associated TCR beta chains (compared with equally common others) were more clonally expanded.

The PCR had 60 Vbeta and 13 Jbeta primers. The repertoire was sequenced with immunoSEQ multiplex PCR; TCRdb's copy has only in-frame clones and lacks some. Counted here are some 180,000 clones, more than 75% occurring once; the ten biggest clones make up over 2%. Material: PBMCs. The genes are TRBV27 and TRBJ1-2; 8 positions agree with TRBD1. This clonotype was obtained from a woman in her 30s in good health and CMV-seropositive. The CDR3, as DNA: TGTGCCAGCAGCGGCGGACAGGGCCGTGGCTACACCTTC. This translates into CASSGGQGRGYTF.